In this sample, the clone carrying this TCR beta chain turned up a few times. Without the conserved terminal phenylalanine or tryptophan, this CDR3 likely stems from a read error. CDR3 length: 16 residues. Germline loops: CDR1 MNHNS, CDR2 SASEGT. Localized lung adenocarcinoma, a non-small cell lung cancer, affected the donors. This sample is drawn from a study of CD4 and CD8 cells across lung adenocarcinoma regions. Each CDR3 protein is one row after TCRdb ran MiXCR on the PCR reads. Among some 10,000 distinct CDR3 sequences, roughly 51% were seen once, and the ten largest hold roughly 34%. Input material: CD8+ T cells from the margin of a lung tumor. The TCR originated in a male donor with lung adenocarcinoma. The CD4 and CD8 labels of this study may be unreliable. The V and J genes are TRBV6-1 and TRBJ2-5, with TRBD2 identical over 13 bases. The assigned J gene may be wrong: the sequence end matches TRBJ2-1 better. The CDR3 sequence is CASRRLAGGNQETQFL. The CDR3 DNA follows: TGTGCCAGCAGACGACTAGCGGGAGGAAACCAAGAGACCCAGTTCTTG.